Below, 18 T cell receptor beta chains from the same sample are listed, as sequenced in a study of CXCR3-negative and CXCR3-positive naive CD8 T cells. UMI labels and 5' RACE were used to prepare the TRB cDNA libraries. One entry per CDR3 protein, without DNA, is what TCRdb gives after re-calling the 5' RACE reads. The ten most abundant clones cover 0.85% to 1.4% of a sample with about 90,000 distinct CDR3 sequences. Sequenced input: naive CXCR3- CD8+ T cells from blood. Subset: CD45RO-CCR7+CD27+CD95- naive CD8+ T cells lacking CXCR3 (TNR3-). These receptors all stem from a human donor in good health. Some clones in this sample may be carry-over from other donors' samples.

The CDR3 is CASSYSLAAGLEGGSYNEQFF. The rearrangement uses TRBV6-6 and TRBJ2-1; the D gene TCRdb calls, TRBD2, cannot be checked with no DNA. Germline CDR1 is MNHNY and CDR2 is SVGAGI (reference sequence). The CDR3 is 21 residues long.

The chain couples TRBV29-1 to TRBJ2-3; lacking DNA, the TRBD2 call made by TCRdb goes unchecked. CDR3 length equals 13 residues. Germline CDR1 and CDR2: SQVTM and ANQGSEA. CDR3 residues: CSGEVGDTDTQYF.

This chain joins TRBV29-1 and TRBJ2-1; TCRdb designates TRBD1, a call that cannot be tested without DNA. The CDR3 has 16 residues. Germline CDR1 reads SQVTM; CDR2 reads ANQGSEA. The CDR3 is CSAQPADGKHYNEQFF.

This chain connects TRBV29-1 to TRBJ1-2; TCRdb proposes TRBD1, but this gene call is untestable without DNA. Germline V gene data show CDR1 as SQVTM and CDR2 as ANQGSEA. The CDR3 has 13 residues. The CDR3 loop is CSVEARGNYGYTF.

This chain links TRBV5-6 with TRBJ2-3; TCRdb calls TRBD2, which cannot be checked without DNA. Germline CDR1 reads SGHDT; CDR2 reads YYEEEE. This CDR3 is 15 amino acids long. CDR3 in amino acids: CASRASGGTTDTQYF.

The chain has TRBV29-1 and TRBJ1-2; checking the TCRdb D call of TRBD1 is not possible without DNA. Germline CDR1 and CDR2: SQVTM and ANQGSEA. This CDR3 is built from 13 residues. The CDR3: CSVERGTGGGYTF.

The CDR3 spells CASSASYPGELFF. The V call is TRBV9, the J call TRBJ2-2. The CDR3 covers 13 residues. Germline CDR1 SGDLS, CDR2 YYNGEE.

The gene calls are TRBV20-1 and TRBJ1-2; TCRdb proposes TRBD1, but this gene call is untestable without DNA. The CDR3 consists of 12 residues. Germline V CDR1 and CDR2: DFQATT, SNEGSKA (reference sequence). The CDR3 protein is CSATTGSYGYTF.

The chain employs TRBV9 and TRBJ2-1; there is no DNA to check the TCRdb D call of TRBD1. Germline V gives CDR1 SGDLS, CDR2 YYNGEE. The CDR3 sequence is 15 residues long. The CDR3 here is CASSVERGRDNEQFF.

The J gene is TRBJ2-5, the V gene TRBV12-3 or TRBV12-4. This CDR3 is built from 12 residues. The CDR3 protein is CASRGYQETQYF.

The gene calls are TRBV29-1 and TRBJ2-7; TCRdb picks TRBD2, but there is no DNA to check that call. Germline V lookup: CDR1 SQVTM, CDR2 ANQGSEA. The CDR3 is made up of 15 amino acids. The CDR3 loop reads CSVEDPQGEEYEQYF.

The chain links TRBV5-6 to TRBJ2-7; TCRdb returns TRBD1, unconfirmable since there is no DNA. This CDR3 region has 13 residues. Looked up from germline, CDR1 is SGHDT and CDR2 is YYEEEE. This CDR3 reads CASSPPDRVEQYF.

The V and J genes are TRBV29-1 and TRBJ2-7. The CDR3 consists of 14 residues. From germline, CDR1 is SQVTM and CDR2 ANQGSEA. The CDR3 sequence is CSVEDAANSYEQYF.

This chain joins TRBV10-3 and TRBJ2-6; without DNA, the TCRdb call of TRBD1 cannot be checked. There are 18 residues in the CDR3. CDR1 ENHRY and CDR2 SYGVKD come from the germline V gene. The CDR3 sequence is CAISEIEVRGSGANVLTF.

The V call is TRBV12-3 or TRBV12-4, the J call TRBJ1-1. The CDR3 is 16 residues long. CDR3 protein: CASSYPGVLGNTEAFF.

This chain uses TRBV4-1 with TRBJ1-5; with no DNA, the TCRdb D assignment of TRBD1 cannot be verified. The CDR3 spans 13 residues. The germline V gene has CDR1 MGHRA and CDR2 YSYEKL. CDR3 region: CASSIGGNRPQHF.

This rearrangement joins TRBV3-1 to TRBJ2-3; without DNA, the TCRdb call of TRBD1 cannot be checked. The CDR3 sequence is 16 residues long. Germline CDR1 LGHDT, CDR2 YNNKEL (reference sequence). CDR3 loop: CASSQTGPLGTDTQYF.

The CDR3 protein is CASSLNGGPYNEQFF. V is TRBV7-2 and J is TRBJ2-1. CDR3 length: 15 amino acids. Germline V gene sequence: CDR1 SGHTA, CDR2 FQGNSA.